This is a list of T cell receptor beta chains from one sample in a study of blood T cell repertoires in COVID-19. Using immunoSEQ multiplex PCR, the repertoire was profiled, and TCRdb retains in-frame clones only, with some absent. The repertoire consists of roughly 330,000 clones, with 87% occurring once and the leading ten covering roughly 5%. The sample consisted of PBMCs or T cells enriched from blood (not recorded which). These TCRs come from a woman aged 30 to 39 who had recovered from COVID-19. CDR3s include the opening cysteine and the closing phenylalanine or tryptophan. D genes are given only for firm matches. Rows give clone size only sometimes, using once, few, many, or a class for an expanded clone.

j_call d_call clone_size v_call cdr3_aa cdr3_nt
TRBJ1-2 . . TRBV30 CAWNMAGWYGYTF TGTGCCTGGAATATGGCGGGATGGTATGGCTACACCTTC
TRBJ1-5 . . TRBV5-5 CASSWGGNSNQPQHF TGTGCCAGCAGCTGGGGAGGGAATAGCAATCAGCCCCAGCATTTT
TRBJ2-1 TRBD2 . TRBV19 CASSPGGLAHDNEQFF TGTGCCAGTAGCCCCGGGGGACTAGCGCACGACAATGAGCAGTTCTTC
TRBJ1-2 TRBD1 . TRBV4-3 CASSQDKGQGARRMGSGYGYTF TGCGCCAGCAGCCAAGATAAGGGACAGGGGGCGCGAAGGATGGGTTCGGGCTATGGCTACACCTTC
TRBJ1-6 . few TRBV19 CASSIGAGTLHF TGTGCCAGTAGTATTGGGGCAGGGACCCTCCACTTT
TRBJ2-5 . . TRBV30 CAWGGTRETQYF TGTGCCTGGGGGGGGACTCGGGAGACCCAGTACTTC
TRBJ1-2 . . TRBV21-1 CASSKTGTFLGYGYTF TGTGCCAGCAGCAAAACGGGAACTTTCCTCGGGTATGGCTACACCTTC
TRBJ1-2 . . TRBV7-9 CASSLGQGHGYTF TGTGCCAGCAGCCTAGGGCAGGGCCATGGCTACACCTTC
TRBJ1-5 TRBD1 . TRBV6-1 CASSEITGQGSQPQHF TGTGCCAGCAGTGAAATTACGGGACAGGGTAGTCAGCCCCAGCATTTT
TRBJ1-3 . . TRBV9 CASSAKMSLAGNTIYF TGTGCCAGCAGCGCTAAGATGTCCCTTGCTGGAAACACCATATATTTT
TRBJ1-1 . . TRBV27 CASRARAGEAFF TGTGCCAGCAGGGCCAGGGCAGGGGAAGCTTTCTTT
TRBJ2-1 . . TRBV30 CAWSRQSSGYNEQFF TGTGCCTGGAGTCGACAGTCATCGGGCTACAATGAGCAGTTCTTC
TRBJ2-2 TRBD2 . TRBV11-2 CASSLAVRRGRDTGELFF TGTGCCAGCAGCTTAGCGGTTCGGCGGGGGAGGGACACCGGGGAGCTGTTTTTT
TRBJ1-4 . . TRBV19 CASSIDHREGIKLFF TGTGCCAGTAGTATAGATCACAGGGAGGGAATCAAACTGTTTTTT
TRBJ1-2 . . TRBV18 CASSQDPRGNGYTF TGTGCCAGCTCTCAGGACCCCCGGGGGAATGGCTACACCTTC
TRBJ1-4 TRBD1 . TRBV27 CASSFSRDSATNEKLFF TGTGCCAGCAGTTTCTCGAGGGACAGTGCAACTAATGAAAAACTGTTTTTT
TRBJ1-1 . . TRBV11-2 CASSKQGEVTEAFF TGTGCCAGCAGTAAACAGGGAGAAGTCACTGAAGCTTTCTTT
TRBJ1-5 . . TRBV28 CASSSLEGTADQPQHF TGTGCCAGCAGTTCGTTAGAAGGGACTGCAGATCAGCCCCAGCATTTT
TRBJ2-1 TRBD2 . TRBV29-1 CSVASGASSYNEQFF TGCAGCGTGGCTAGCGGGGCTAGCTCCTACAATGAGCAGTTCTTC
TRBJ1-2 . . TRBV6-5 CASSRPMGQDYGYTF TGTGCCAGCAGTCGCCCGATGGGACAAGACTATGGCTACACCTTC
TRBJ2-7 TRBD1 once TRBV29-1 CSVRQGIAYEQYF TGCAGCGTTAGACAGGGTATAGCCTACGAGCAGTACTTC
TRBJ1-6 . . TRBV27 CASSLTRGNSPLHF TGTGCCAGCAGTTTAACCCGGGGTAATTCACCCCTCCACTTT
TRBJ2-7 . . TRBV25-1 CASSPGGYEQYF TGTGCCAGCTCTCCCGGGGGCTACGAGCAGTACTTC
TRBJ2-1 TRBD1 . TRBV27 CASSFSGGSYNEQFF TGTGCCAGCAGTTTTTCAGGGGGCTCCTACAATGAGCAGTTCTTC
TRBJ2-7 TRBD1 . TRBV7-9 CASSSSGTEYEQYF TGTGCCAGCAGCTCATCCGGGACAGAGTACGAGCAGTACTTC
TRBJ1-1 TRBD1 . TRBV4-3 CASSQGHGQGKVEAFF TGCGCCAGCAGCCAAGGCCACGGACAGGGGAAAGTCGAAGCTTTCTTT
TRBJ2-2 . . TRBV19 CASSPRENTGELFF TGTGCCAGTAGTCCACGGGAGAACACCGGGGAGCTGTTTTTT
TRBJ1-1 . . TRBV5-1 CASSLGGLTVTEAFF TGCGCCAGCAGCTTGGGCGGACTAACTGTCACTGAAGCTTTCTTT
TRBJ1-1 TRBD1 . TRBV18 CASSPVGTGNTEAFF TGTGCCAGCTCACCAGTCGGGACAGGCAACACTGAAGCTTTCTTT